The TCR beta chain described here comes from a study of cytomegalovirus exposure and HLA in healthy donors. CDR3 size: 14 residues. Germline assignment: CDR1 SNHLY and CDR2 FYNNEI. Deletions cut 4 bases from V and 3 bases from J, with 10 bases between. Primers: 60 Vbeta forward and 13 Jbeta reverse. Data came from immunoSEQ multiplex PCR; TCRdb stores just in-frame clones and leaves some out. The sample contains 210,000 or so clones, around three quarters of which appear only once. The gene calls are TRBV2 and TRBJ2-1; no clear D. This TCR derives from a man aged 35 to 55 in good health and CMV-seronegative. Sequenced sample: PBMCs. The CDR3 region is CASSGQRGYNEQFF. Here the CDR3 DNA reads TGTGCCAGCAGTGGGCAAAGAGGCTACAATGAGCAGTTCTTC.